These T cell receptor beta chains were read from a single sample in a study of T cell responses to AZD1222 COVID-19 vaccine. Profiled with immunoSEQ multiplex PCR; TCRdb holds only in-frame clones, not every one. Among 120,000 to 150,000 clones listed, more than 75% were seen once. Sequencing used peripheral blood, obtained on day 0 of AZD1222 vaccination. Every receptor here comes from an adult in good health. Both conserved end residues are part of each CDR3. A D gene is named only where the DNA matches it firmly. Part of the rows lack a size; the others show once, few, many or a class for expanded clones.

d_call j_call clone_size v_call cdr3_nt cdr3_aa
TRBD2 TRBJ2-1 few TRBV2 TGTGCCAGCCGAGCGGGAGGGCCCACAAATGAGCAGTTCTTC CASRAGGPTNEQFF
NA TRBJ1-1 NA TRBV12-3/TRBV12-4 TGTGCCAGCAGTTTCCGTAGGAACACTGAAGCTTTCTTT CASSFRRNTEAFF
NA TRBJ1-1 NA TRBV2 TGTGCCAGCAGTGAGGGGAGGCTAATGAACACTGAAGCTTTCTTT CASSEGRLMNTEAFF
NA TRBJ1-1 NA TRBV5-4 TGTGCCAGCAGCTTTGATGTAGGGACTGGTACTGAAGCTTTCTTT CASSFDVGTGTEAFF
TRBD1 TRBJ2-7 NA TRBV5-5 TGTGCCAGCAGCAGTACAGGGGAAGGGGAGCAGTACTTC CASSSTGEGEQYF
NA TRBJ2-7 NA TRBV7-9 TGTGCCAGCAGCCACAGGACCTCCTACGAGCAGTACTTC CASSHRTSYEQYF
TRBD1 TRBJ1-4 NA TRBV7-2 TGTGCCAGCAGCTTCGGTACAGGGGGCTCTGAAAAACTGTTTTTT CASSFGTGGSEKLFF
NA TRBJ1-2 NA TRBV4-3 TGCGCCAGCAGCCAAGAGGTGGGCAGATTCGGTGACTTC CASSQEVGRFGDF
NA TRBJ1-2 NA TRBV5-5 TGTGCCAGCAGCTTAGGCGGCGGGGCGAGCGGCTACACCTTC CASSLGGGASGYTF
NA TRBJ2-3 NA TRBV5-1 TGCGCCAGCAGCTCGACCTTAGCCGGCACAGATACGCAGTATTTT CASSSTLAGTDTQYF